This is a list of T cell receptor beta chains from one sample in a study of shared clonotypes between healthy human individuals. Libraries were prepared by immunoSEQ multiplex PCR; TCRdb keeps only in-frame clonotypes and omits some of them. The sample has around 430,000 clones; roughly 80% are singletons. Material: PBMCs. The receptors were gathered from a middle-aged woman in good health. Some clones in this sample may be carry-over from other donors' samples. CDR3s include the opening cysteine and the closing phenylalanine or tryptophan. A D gene is named only where the DNA matches it firmly. The size entry is marked missing in some rows and otherwise reads once, few, many or a size class.

NA	NA	TRBV7-6	TRBJ2-2	15	CASSASGGGTGELFF	TGTGCCAGCAGCGCTTCAGGGGGAGGGACCGGGGAGCTGTTTTTT
NA	NA	TRBV28	TRBJ2-7	12	CASRTGSYEQYF	TGTGCCAGCCGGACGGGATCCTACGAGCAGTACTTC
TRBD2	NA	TRBV7-3	TRBJ2-1	15	CASSLAGESYNEQFF	TGTGCCAGCAGTCTAGCGGGAGAGTCCTACAATGAGCAGTTCTTC
NA	NA	TRBV5-1	TRBJ1-4	17	CASSFAGAGGRNEKLFF	TGCGCCAGCAGCTTCGCGGGGGCCGGCGGGCGGAATGAAAAACTGTTTTTT
NA	NA	TRBV5-1	TRBJ2-7	14	CASSPHGATYEQYF	TGCGCCAGCAGCCCCCACGGGGCAACCTACGAGCAGTACTTC
NA	NA	TRBV25-1	TRBJ2-7	13	CASSEYLSYEQYF	TGTGCCAGCAGTGAATATCTTTCCTACGAGCAGTACTTC
NA	many	TRBV19	TRBJ1-5	16	CASSKGTEYSNQPQHF	TGTGCCAGTAGTAAAGGGACGGAATACTCGAATCAGCCCCAGCATTTT
NA	NA	TRBV5-4	TRBJ2-2	16	CASSQRTNGRTGELFF	TGTGCCAGCAGCCAACGGACTAACGGGCGGACCGGGGAGCTGTTTTTT
NA	NA	TRBV10-1	TRBJ2-7	15	CASSESGPREYEQYF	TGCGCCAGCAGTGAGTCCGGTCCCAGGGAGTACGAGCAGTACTTC
NA	many	TRBV14	TRBJ1-3	15	CASSQVWGTGNTIYF	TGTGCCAGCAGCCAAGTCTGGGGTACTGGAAACACCATATATTTT
TRBD2	NA	TRBV5-4	TRBJ2-7	15	CASTRGTSGSNEQYF	TGTGCCAGCACCCGAGGGACTAGCGGGAGTAACGAGCAGTACTTC
TRBD1	NA	TRBV11-2	TRBJ1-2	14	CASSLYQGGYGYTF	TGTGCCAGCAGCCTTTACCAGGGGGGGTATGGCTACACCTTC
TRBD1	once	TRBV19	TRBJ1-1	19	CASSNRGRGGYLSNTEAFF	TGTGCCAGTAGTAACAGGGGACGAGGGGGATATCTTTCGAACACTGAAGCTTTCTTT
TRBD2	few	TRBV28	TRBJ2-7	14	CASTQLAGVYEQYF	TGTGCCAGCACCCAACTAGCGGGAGTCTACGAGCAGTACTTC
NA	NA	TRBV28	TRBJ2-1	17	CASSLVGLQNLYNEQFF	TGTGCCAGCAGTTTGGTGGGACTGCAAAACCTCTACAATGAGCAGTTCTTC
TRBD1	once	TRBV7-2	TRBJ2-7	12	CASSFPRDREYF	TGTGCCAGCAGCTTCCCGAGGGACAGGGAGTACTTC
TRBD2	NA	TRBV7-2	TRBJ2-3	13	CASSGGGTDTQYF	TGTGCCAGCAGCGGGGGGGGCACAGATACGCAGTATTTT
TRBD2	NA	TRBV2	TRBJ2-1	16	CASITEAGAPGAEQFF	TGTGCCAGCATTACGGAAGCGGGAGCCCCGGGAGCTGAGCAGTTCTTC
NA	NA	TRBV29-1	TRBJ1-2	14	CSVGELGAPYGYTF	TGCAGCGTTGGGGAATTGGGGGCCCCCTATGGCTACACCTTC
NA	NA	TRBV2	TRBJ2-7	17	CASSVRFSSEMAYEQYF	TGTGCCAGCAGTGTCCGGTTTAGTAGCGAGATGGCCTACGAGCAGTACTTC
NA	few	TRBV30	TRBJ1-5	13	CAWTGALNQPQHF	TGTGCCTGGACCGGGGCTCTCAATCAGCCCCAGCATTTT
NA	NA	TRBV9	TRBJ2-7	14	CASSGSLGNYEQYF	TGTGCCAGCAGCGGTAGCTTGGGCAACTACGAGCAGTACTTC
NA	NA	TRBV27	TRBJ2-1	16	CASGTFRGASYNEQFF	TGTGCCAGCGGGACCTTTAGGGGGGCCTCCTACAATGAGCAGTTCTTC
TRBD1	few	TRBV19	TRBJ1-2	15	CASSSNRGRGYGYTF	TGTGCCAGTAGTTCCAACAGGGGTCGGGGATATGGCTACACCTTC
TRBD1	NA	TRBV18	TRBJ2-7	15	CASSPGQGVTYEQYF	TGTGCCAGCTCACCCGGACAGGGAGTAACCTACGAGCAGTACTTC
NA	many	TRBV6-5	TRBJ2-7	15	CASSLFGGPHYEQYF	TGTGCCAGCAGCCTATTCGGGGGGCCCCACTACGAGCAGTACTTC
TRBD2	NA	TRBV6-1	TRBJ2-1	15	CASSEAGGSLGEQFF	TGTGCCAGCAGTGAAGCCGGGGGGTCCCTTGGGGAGCAGTTCTTC
TRBD2	once	TRBV10-2	TRBJ2-1	17	CASLGASGRGPYNEQFF	TGCGCCAGCTTAGGGGCTAGCGGGAGAGGTCCCTACAATGAGCAGTTCTTC
TRBD1	NA	TRBV30	TRBJ1-4	14	CAWSTSRGTEKLFF	TGTGCCTGGAGTACCTCCAGGGGGACGGAAAAACTGTTTTTT
NA	few	TRBV5-8	TRBJ1-2	14	CASSSRRGNYGYTF	TGTGCCAGCAGCTCGCGCAGGGGTAACTATGGCTACACCTTC
NA	NA	TRBV7-4	TRBJ1-1	10	CASRITEAFF	TGTGCCAGCCGAATCACTGAAGCTTTCTTT
NA	NA	TRBV15	TRBJ1-2	12	CATSSGYYGYTF	TGTGCCACCAGCAGCGGCTACTATGGCTACACCTTC
NA	NA	TRBV10-3	TRBJ2-7	12	CAISEQNYEQYF	TGTGCCATCAGTGAGCAGAACTACGAGCAGTACTTC
TRBD1	many	TRBV10-3	TRBJ1-2	14	CAMVRGQGDNGYTF	TGTGCCATGGTAAGAGGACAGGGAGATAATGGCTACACCTTC
NA	NA	TRBV19	TRBJ2-4	14	CASSQGMAKNIQYF	TGTGCCAGTAGCCAGGGTATGGCCAAAAACATTCAGTACTTC
NA	NA	TRBV16	TRBJ1-2	12	CASSPTSLRYTF	TGTGCCAGCAGCCCGACCTCTTTGCGCTACACCTTC
NA	NA	TRBV7-9	TRBJ2-6	17	CASSPPLSPSGANVLTF	TGTGCCAGCAGCCCGCCCCTCTCCCCCTCTGGGGCCAACGTCCTGACTTTC
NA	NA	TRBV28	TRBJ2-2	16	CASSLLGVRYTGELFF	TGTGCCAGCAGTTTACTTGGAGTCCGATACACCGGGGAGCTGTTTTTT
NA	NA	TRBV5-1	TRBJ2-1	13	CASSSGTLNEQFF	TGCGCCAGCAGCAGCGGGACACTCAATGAGCAGTTCTTC
TRBD1	few	TRBV5-1	TRBJ2-1	15	CASSLGTGGANEQFF	TGCGCCAGCAGCTTGGGAACAGGGGGCGCGAATGAGCAGTTCTTC
NA	once	TRBV5-4	TRBJ2-6	16	CASSLAGGTGANVLTF	TGTGCCAGCAGCTTGGCCGGGGGTACTGGGGCCAACGTCCTGACTTTC
TRBD2	NA	TRBV4-1	TRBJ2-2	18	CASSLSRLAGANTGELFF	TGCGCCAGCAGCCTTTCCCGACTAGCGGGAGCAAACACCGGGGAGCTGTTTTTT
NA	few	TRBV6-5	TRBJ2-3	12	CASSPSTDTQYF	TGTGCCAGCAGTCCTAGCACAGATACGCAGTATTTT
NA	NA	TRBV5-1	TRBJ2-7	15	CASSSLAGVRYEQYF	TGCGCCAGCAGCTCCTTAGCTGGAGTCAGATACGAGCAGTACTTC
TRBD2	NA	TRBV27	TRBJ2-7	16	CASSLYLAGDPYEQYF	TGTGCCAGCAGTTTATATCTAGCGGGAGACCCCTACGAGCAGTACTTC
NA	once	TRBV30	TRBJ1-1	11	CAWSDEKEAFF	TGTGCCTGGAGTGACGAGAAGGAAGCTTTCTTT
TRBD1	NA	TRBV18	TRBJ1-1	14	CASSPPTGGTEAFF	TGTGCCAGCTCACCACCGACAGGGGGGACTGAAGCTTTCTTT
NA	NA	TRBV20-1	TRBJ1-2	11	CSARGGVGYTF	TGCAGTGCTAGGGGAGGGGTCGGCTACACCTTC
NA	NA	TRBV6-6	TRBJ2-2	14	CASSYSWDTGELFF	TGTGCCAGCAGTTACTCTTGGGACACCGGGGAGCTGTTTTTT
TRBD1	NA	TRBV9	TRBJ2-7	14	CASSVGQGAYEQYF	TGTGCCAGCAGCGTCGGGCAGGGGGCTTACGAGCAGTACTTC
NA	NA	TRBV5-6	TRBJ2-2	14	CASQTGWEAGELFF	TGTGCCAGTCAAACTGGATGGGAGGCCGGGGAGCTGTTTTTT
TRBD2	once	TRBV9	TRBJ2-1	14	CASSVSGLDGEQFF	TGTGCCAGCAGCGTAAGTGGACTAGATGGTGAGCAGTTCTTC
TRBD2	NA	TRBV7-9	TRBJ2-7	16	CASSLRPSGTTGEQCF	TGTGCCAGCAGCTTACGGCCCAGCGGGACGACCGGAGAGCAGTGCTTC
TRBD2	NA	TRBV5-1	TRBJ2-2	15	CASSLGLAGIGELFF	TGCGCCAGCAGCTTGGGACTAGCGGGAATCGGGGAGCTGTTTTTT
NA	NA	TRBV27	TRBJ2-7	14	CASSSFSGSYEQYF	TGTGCCAGCAGCTCCTTTTCGGGCTCCTACGAGCAGTACTTC
TRBD1	NA	TRBV7-9	TRBJ2-2	16	CASSARQGAYTGELFF	TGTGCCAGCAGCGCAAGACAGGGGGCATACACCGGGGAGCTGTTTTTT
NA	NA	TRBV28	TRBJ1-2	13	CASSLGRDYGYTF	TGTGCCAGCAGTTTAGGACGTGACTATGGCTACACCTTC
NA	NA	TRBV5-6	TRBJ2-1	14	CASSPPLGGNEQFF	TGTGCCAGCAGCCCACCTCTTGGAGGTAATGAGCAGTTCTTC
NA	NA	TRBV5-6	TRBJ1-4	14	CASSPIGGGEKLFF	TGTGCCAGCAGCCCGATCGGGGGCGGTGAAAAACTGTTTTTT